Presented here are 9 T cell receptor beta chains from one specimen sequenced in a study of cytomegalovirus exposure and HLA in healthy donors. Use of 60 Vbeta and 13 Jbeta primers characterized the PCR. Clones were sequenced by immunoSEQ multiplex PCR, and TCRdb holds only the in-frame ones, with some missing. This table holds approximately 160,000 clones, 65% to 70% found once. Source material: PBMCs. The receptor set was obtained from a woman aged 18-30 years in good health and CMV-seropositive.

The CDR3 DNA sequence: TGTGCCAGCAGTCTGGACAGGGGCACCTACAATGAGCAGTTCTTC. It specifies CASSLDRGTYNEQFF. V gene TRBV2 combines with J gene TRBJ2-1, with TRBD1 identical over 9 bases. The J segment lost 2 bases and the V segment lost 5 bases, leaving 4 bases of the junction unmatched. In germline, CDR1 is SNHLY, CDR2 FYNNEI. This CDR3 region has 15 residues.

This rearrangement joins TRBV5-1 to TRBJ2-7; 8 bases align to TRBD1. The J segment lost 6 bases and the V segment lost 4 bases, leaving 9 bases of the junction unmatched. CDR3 length: 14 residues. Germline CDR1 reads SGHRS; CDR2 reads YFSETQ. DNA for the CDR3: TGCGCCAGCAGCCCCGGGGACAGGCCCAGCGAGCAGTACTTC. Protein sequence: CASSPGDRPSEQYF.

J is TRBJ1-1 and V is TRBV18; 9 bases are a match to TRBD1. Germline V gives CDR1 KGHSH, CDR2 LQKENI. J was trimmed by 9 bases and V by 1 base; bases with no gene match: 9. The CDR3 totals 15 residues. DNA for the CDR3: TGTGCCAGCTCACCACGTCTCGGGACAGGGACCAAAGCTTTCTTT. This translates into CASSPRLGTGTKAFF. Full variable domain (outside the CDR3, taken from reference TRBV18 and TRBJ1-1): NAGVMQNPRHLVRRRGQEARLRCSPMKGHSHVYWYRQLPEEGLKFMVYLQKENIIDESGMPKERFSAEFPKEGPSILRIQQVVRGDSAAYFCASSPRLGTGTKAFFGQGTRLTVV.

This clone was detected only a few times. The gene calls are TRBV7-3 and TRBJ2-5; TRBD2 is a possible D gene (6 bases). The DNA end is more similar to TRBJ2-7, so the J call may be wrong. The CDR3 loop spans 16 amino acids. The germline gives CDR1 SGHTA, CDR2 FQGTGA. This chain's CDR3 is CASSLNPVAGSYEQYF. CDR3 nucleotides: TGTGCCAGCAGCTTAAATCCGGTGGCGGGATCCTACGAGCAGTACTTC.

In nucleotides, the CDR3 is TGTGCCAGCAGCTTAGGACAGGATCCACCCTACGAGCAGTACTTC. Residues: CASSLGQDPPYEQYF. The gene calls are TRBV7-9 and TRBJ2-5, with D maybe TRBD1 (6 bases). The DNA end lines up better with TRBJ2-7; the J call may be wrong. CDR1 and CDR2 (germline): SEHNR, FQNEAQ (reference sequence). This CDR3 is built from 15 residues.

V usage is TRBV27 and J usage is TRBJ1-1; 7 nucleotides align to TRBD1. This CDR3 spans 16 amino acids. After removal of 10 bases from V and 3 bases from J, the junction contained 17 bases not matched to a gene. Per the germline V gene, CDR1 is MNHEY and CDR2 is SMNVEV (reference sequence). Written as DNA, the CDR3 is TGTGCCAACATAGACAGGGTTAAGGAGAAAGACACTGAAGCTTTCTTT. This sequence encodes CANIDRVKEKDTEAFF.

This chain connects TRBV19 to TRBJ2-1; 7 bases agree with TRBD2. The CDR3 length is 18 residues. Germline CDR1 LNHDA, CDR2 SQIVND (reference sequence). V shed 1 base and J 5 bases; nucleotides not matched to a gene: 14. The CDR3 is CASSIGSGVIGRDNEQFF. The CDR3, as DNA: TGTGCCAGTAGTATAGGGTCCGGGGTCATTGGGAGGGACAATGAGCAGTTCTTC.

Comment on this clone: In the same sample, other DNA sequences code for this CDR3. CDR3 loop: CASSIGGRGNQPQHF. The CDR3 DNA follows: TGTGCCAGTAGTATAGGAGGAAGGGGGAATCAGCCCCAGCATTTT. The chain recombines TRBV19 with TRBJ1-5; D possibly corresponds to TRBD1 (6 bases). This CDR3 has 15 residues. V gave up 1 base and J gave up 4 bases, with 11 bases separating them. Germline V CDR1 and CDR2: LNHDA, SQIVND (reference sequence). Drawing the rest from reference TRBV19 and TRBJ1-5, the complete variable domain is DGGITQSPKYLFRKEGQNVTLSCEQNLNHDAMYWYRQDPGQGLRLIYYSQIVNDFQKGDIAEGYSVSREKKESFPLTVTSAQKNPTAFYLCASSIGGRGNQPQHFGDGTRLSIL.

The chain carries TRBV2 and TRBJ1-5, with a possible D match to TRBD1 (6 bases). Germline-derived CDR1 and CDR2 are SNHLY and FYNNEI. V lost 2 bases, J lost 7 bases, and 21 bases lay in between. The CDR3 extends over 17 amino acids. CDR3: CASSEIQGRRTGQPQHF. Written as DNA, the CDR3 is TGTGCCAGCAGTGAAATTCAGGGGCGCCGTACGGGGCAGCCCCAGCATTTT.